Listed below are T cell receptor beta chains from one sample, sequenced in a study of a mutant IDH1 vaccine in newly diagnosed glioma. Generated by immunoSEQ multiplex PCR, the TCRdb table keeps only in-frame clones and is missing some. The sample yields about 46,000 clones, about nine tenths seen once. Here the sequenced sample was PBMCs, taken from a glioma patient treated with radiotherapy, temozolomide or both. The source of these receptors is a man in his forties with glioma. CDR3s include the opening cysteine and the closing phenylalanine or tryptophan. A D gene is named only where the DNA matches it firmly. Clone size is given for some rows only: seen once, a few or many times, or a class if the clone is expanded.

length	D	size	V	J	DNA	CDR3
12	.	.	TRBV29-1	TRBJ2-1	TGCAGCGTTAGCGGAACCTACAATGAGCAGTTCTTC	CSVSGTYNEQFF
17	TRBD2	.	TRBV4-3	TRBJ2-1	TGCGCCAGCAGCCAAGATCGCGGACTAGCCCCCTACAATGAGCAGTTCTTC	CASSQDRGLAPYNEQFF
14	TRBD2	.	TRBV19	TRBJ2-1	TGTGCCAGCCGACTAGCGGAGTACTACAATGAGCAGTTCTTC	CASRLAEYYNEQFF
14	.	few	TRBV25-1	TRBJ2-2	TGTGCCAGCAGTGAGGCTCTAGACAGCGGGGAGCTGTTTTTT	CASSEALDSGELFF
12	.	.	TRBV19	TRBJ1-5	TGTGCCAGTACCTATTGGGGGCAGCCCCAGCATTTT	CASTYWGQPQHF
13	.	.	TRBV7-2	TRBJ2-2	TGTGCCAGCAGCTTCCGAGTGGCCGGGGAGCTGTTTTTT	CASSFRVAGELFF
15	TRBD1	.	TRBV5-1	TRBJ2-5	TGCGCCAGCAGCTTGGCCCGGGACAGCCAAGAGACCCAGTACTTC	CASSLARDSQETQYF
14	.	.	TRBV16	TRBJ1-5	TGTGCCAGCACTCGGGGGGGGGTAACTCAGCCCCAGCATTTT	CASTRGGVTQPQHF
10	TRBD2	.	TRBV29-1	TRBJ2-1	TGCAGCGTTCCTAGCGGTGAGCAGTTCTTC	CSVPSGEQFF
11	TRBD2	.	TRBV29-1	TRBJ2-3	TGCAGGGGGGGGGACACAGATACGCAGTATTTT	CRGGDTDTQYF
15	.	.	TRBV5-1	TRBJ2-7	TGCGCCAGCAGCTTGGCTCTCCTTGGGACCTACGAGCAGTACTTC	CASSLALLGTYEQYF
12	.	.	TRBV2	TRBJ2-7	TGTGCCAGTTCCTTAGCCTTCTACGAGCAGTACTTC	CASSLAFYEQYF
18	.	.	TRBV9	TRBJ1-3	TGTGCCAGCACCCTACGACGGGGTCCGATGAGCTCTGGAAACACCATATATTTT	CASTLRRGPMSSGNTIYF
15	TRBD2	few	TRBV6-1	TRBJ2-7	TGTGCCAGCAGTGACGGGACTAGCGGACTTAACGAGCAGTACTTC	CASSDGTSGLNEQYF
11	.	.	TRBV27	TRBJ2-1	TGTGCCAGCAGAGCTTACAATGAGCAGTTCTTC	CASRAYNEQFF
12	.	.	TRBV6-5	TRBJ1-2	TGTGCCAGCAGTTTCCGGGGTAATGGCTACACCTTC	CASSFRGNGYTF